The 27 T cell receptor beta chains in this list originate from one sample, sequenced in a study of Ad26.COV2.S vaccination and SARS-CoV-2 variants (dated by TCRdb to about 2021). Interpreted using the paper, the treatment or condition label stands for: around 19 received Ad26.COV2.S at low or high dose, single or two shots; 5 received placebo; per-sample allocation not given. Repertoires of vaccine and placebo recipients were sequenced from samples taken on day 63 after the first injection. The method was the immunoSEQ multiplex PCR assay. TCRdb mirrors the immuneACCESS table, restricted to in-frame sequences. Some clones are absent from its copies; in checked studies, under half trace to an unresolved V gene, and the reason for the others is unknown. Present in this sample are 400,000 to 450,000 clones, around 90% of which were seen just once. The ten most abundant clones make up 9% to 15% of the sample.

The sample in question was peripheral blood, obtained in a trial of Ad26.COV2.S vaccine versus placebo. The source of these receptors is a person between 18 and 59 years old who received the Ad26.COV2.S COVID-19 vaccine or a placebo.

The V gene is TRBV2, the J gene TRBJ1-2; no clear D gene. There are 14 residues in the CDR3. The V and J ends lost 1 base and 4 bases respectively, with 10 bases between them. Germline values: CDR1 SNHLY, CDR2 FYNNEI. CDR3 protein: CASSEGSTIYGYTF. CDR3 coding DNA: TGTGCCAGCAGTGAAGGAAGCACCATCTATGGCTACACCTTC. The full variable domain, with the rest looked up from reference TRBV2 and TRBJ1-2, is EPEVTQTPSHQVTQMGQEVILRCVPISNHLYFYWYRQILGQKVEFLVSFYNNEISEKSEIFDDQFSVERPDGSNFTLKIRSTKLEDSAMYFCASSEGSTIYGYTFGSGTRLTVV.

The chain links TRBV7-6 to TRBJ2-7; D possibly corresponds to TRBD1 (5 bases). Between the trimmed V and J ends, which lost 5 bases and 4 bases, there was a span of 18 bases. Looked up from germline, CDR1 is SGHVS and CDR2 is FNYEAQ. This CDR3 is 15 amino acids long. The CDR3 here is CASSPTDGAVYEQYF. The CDR3, as DNA: TGTGCCAGCAGCCCTACGGATGGGGCTGTTTACGAGCAGTACTTC.

The J gene is TRBJ2-1, the V gene TRBV9; tentatively, D is TRBD1 (5 bases). V shed 0 bases and J shed 0 bases, with 10 bases lying between them. Germline lookup yields CDR1 SGDLS and CDR2 YYNGEE. CDR3 length: 16 amino acids. For the CDR3, the DNA is TGTGCCAGCAGCGTAGCTTGGGGCAGCTCCTACAATGAGCAGTTCTTC. It is translated as CASSVAWGSSYNEQFF.

The rearrangement links TRBV14 to TRBJ2-1; no definite D call. Germline CDR1 and CDR2: SGHDN and FVKESK. CDR3 length: 15 amino acids. With 6 bases removed from V and 6 bases from J, the gap between germline ends came to 18 bases. Here the CDR3 reads CASSPERRLVNEQFF. The CDR3 DNA follows: TGTGCCAGCAGTCCCGAGAGAAGGTTAGTCAATGAGCAGTTCTTC.

The rearrangement joins TRBV19 to TRBJ1-6; TRBD1 is a possible D gene (6 bases). Germline V gene lookup returns CDR1 LNHDA and CDR2 SQIVND (reference sequence). V lost 3 bases and J lost 9, with 15 bases in between. CDR3 size: 15 residues. The CDR3 DNA follows: TGTGCCAGTAGTATGGGCAGGGGCACGATTTCACCCCTCCACTTT. Translated: CASSMGRGTISPLHF.

The chain joins TRBV6-2 or TRBV6-3 to TRBJ1-2; 7 positions agree with TRBD1. The CDR3 sequence is 17 residues long. V dropped 2 bases and J dropped 4; count of bases not matched to a gene: 13. Germline CDR1 and CDR2: MNHEY and SVGEGT. DNA for the CDR3: TGTGCCAGCAGTTACACCTCTCGACAGGGCGAGATCTATGGCTACACCTTC. Translation gives CASSYTSRQGEIYGYTF.

The chain links TRBV20-1 to TRBJ2-4, with 10 positions matching TRBD1. The CDR3 sequence is 14 residues long. Trimming removed 3 bases from V and 8 bases from J; junction bases left unmatched: 7. Germline V gene sequence: CDR1 DFQATT, CDR2 SNEGSKA (reference sequence). CDR3 region: CSASPGQGQDIQYF. CDR3 DNA: TGCAGTGCTAGTCCGGGACAGGGGCAAGACATTCAGTACTTC.

The chain carries TRBV4-1 and TRBJ2-5; 12 bases match TRBD2. After removal of 1 base from V and 2 bases from J, the junction contained 14 bases not matched to a gene. The CDR3 is 20 residues long. Germline V lookup: CDR1 MGHRA, CDR2 YSYEKL. The CDR3 DNA sequence: TGCGCCAGCAGCCAAGCGCGGGCCCTAGCGGGAGGGCCCGCTCAAGAGACCCAGTACTTC. As protein: CASSQARALAGGPAQETQYF.

This clone was counted only a few times. The rearrangement uses TRBV19 and TRBJ2-2; 7 bases are a match to TRBD1. V gave up 6 bases and J gave up 2 bases; unmatched junction bases: 6. The V gene's germline CDR1 is LNHDA and CDR2 SQIVND (reference sequence). The CDR3 has 15 amino acids. Here the CDR3 reads CASSLGTENTGELFF. The CDR3, as DNA: TGTGCCAGTAGCCTAGGGACAGAAAACACCGGGGAGCTGTTTTTT.

This chain joins TRBV30 and TRBJ1-3, with D possibly matching TRBD1 (5 bases). The CDR3 has 19 amino acids. Germline-derived CDR1 and CDR2 are GTSNPN and SVGIG (reference sequence). V lost 0 bases, J lost 0 bases, and 21 bases lay in between. CDR3 DNA sequence: TGTGCCTGGAGTGTACTTGGGGTGGCGACAGACCTCTCTGGAAACACCATATATTTT. This gives the protein CAWSVLGVATDLSGNTIYF.

The chain uses TRBV9 and TRBJ2-1; D gene unclear. The CDR3 spans 13 residues. V was pared by 5 bases and J by 6 bases, with 12 bases between. Germline CDR1 is SGDLS and CDR2 is YYNGEE. The CDR3 sequence is CASSPMVPNEQFF. CDR3 in DNA: TGTGCCAGCAGTCCTATGGTCCCCAATGAGCAGTTCTTC.

The CDR3 DNA reads TGTGCCTGGAGTACGTCTGGTCGACGGAATCAGCCCCAGCATTTT. Residues: CAWSTSGRRNQPQHF. The chain couples TRBV30 to TRBJ1-5, with D uncertain. Germline V gives CDR1 GTSNPN, CDR2 SVGIG (reference sequence). V lost 2 bases to trimming and J lost 4 bases, with 15 bases between them. The CDR3 has 15 amino acids.

The CDR3 bases are TGTGCCAGCAGCCCCGGACAGGGGGCAACTAATGAAAAACTGTTTTTT. Amino acids: CASSPGQGATNEKLFF. The V gene is TRBV7-9, the J gene TRBJ1-4; 10 nucleotides match TRBD1. The CDR3 has 16 amino acids. Per the germline V gene, CDR1 is SEHNR and CDR2 is FQNEAQ (reference sequence). V dropped 5 bases and J dropped 0; count of bases not matched to a gene: 3.

A note on this clone: Distinct nucleotide sequences in the sample also encode this CDR3. V usage is TRBV4-3 and J usage is TRBJ1-5; D not certain. V was pared by 4 bases and J by 0 bases, with 4 bases between. CDR3 length equals 13 residues. In germline, CDR1 is LGHNA, CDR2 YSLEER. Written as DNA, the CDR3 is TGCGCCAGCAGCCGAGATAGCAATCAGCCCCAGCATTTT. Protein product: CASSRDSNQPQHF.

The chain links TRBV28 to TRBJ2-1; possibly TRBD1 for D (6 bases). V was pared by 6 bases and J by 7 bases, with 10 bases between. Germline CDR1 reads MDHEN; CDR2 reads SYDVKM. This CDR3 contains 12 residues. The CDR3 protein is CASSLTGNEQFF. Written as DNA, the CDR3 is TGTGCCAGCAGCCTCACAGGGAATGAGCAGTTCTTC.

This chain joins TRBV11-2 and TRBJ1-1, with D uncertain. Germline V CDR1 and CDR2: SGHAT, FQNNGV. The CDR3 is made up of 13 amino acids. Trimming shortened V by 5 bases and J by 2 bases, and 9 bases separated the two germline ends. This CDR3 reads CASSQQSNTEAFF. CDR3 nucleotides: TGTGCCAGCAGCCAGCAGAGCAACACTGAAGCTTTCTTT.

The chain employs TRBV2 and TRBJ1-1; possible D gene TRBD1, 6 bases. CDR3 size: 16 residues. Germline-derived CDR1 and CDR2 are SNHLY and FYNNEI. The V gene lost 4 bases and the J gene lost 1 base, with 16 bases spanning the gap. CDR3 loop: CASSGPDRIWNTEAFF. CDR3 nucleotides: TGTGCCAGCAGTGGCCCAGACAGGATATGGAACACTGAAGCTTTCTTT.

J is TRBJ2-1 and V is TRBV6-5; TRBD2 matches at 15 bases. The length of the CDR3 is 15 residues. Germline V gene lookup returns CDR1 MNHEY and CDR2 SVGAGI. J lost 10 bases, V lost 4 bases, and 5 bases had no gene match. The CDR3 spells CASSSGTSGRSEQFF. The CDR3 DNA is TGTGCCAGCAGTTCTGGGACTAGCGGGAGGTCGGAGCAGTTCTTC.

The V call is TRBV18, the J call TRBJ1-5, with D maybe TRBD1 (5 bases). CDR1 is KGHSH, CDR2 LQKENI, per germline. Trimming cost V 3 bases and J 4 bases, with 13 bases left between them. The CDR3 spans 15 residues. The CDR3 is CASSPGESANQPQHF. In DNA, the CDR3 is TGTGCCAGCTCACCGGGGGAGTCCGCTAATCAGCCCCAGCATTTT.

In this sample, this clone turned up a few times. This chain uses TRBV27 with TRBJ1-1; possible D gene TRBD1, 5 bases. The length of the CDR3 is 15 residues. The V and J ends lost 5 bases and 1 base respectively, with 14 bases between them. Germline V gives CDR1 MNHEY, CDR2 SMNVEV (reference sequence). CDR3 in DNA: TGTGCCAGCAGTCGGAGACGGGACGCGAACACTGAAGCTTTCTTT. This gives the protein CASSRRRDANTEAFF.

This clone was found once. The gene calls are TRBV5-4 and TRBJ2-5; D is undetermined. V dropped 5 bases and J dropped 3 bases, with 11 bases sitting between them. CDR3 length: 13 amino acids. Germline CDR1 reads SGHNT; CDR2 reads YYREEE (reference sequence). The CDR3 loop reads CASRPLEKETQYF. The CDR3 DNA reads as TGTGCCAGCAGGCCCCTCGAAAAAGAGACCCAGTACTTC.

This clone has a handful of counts. V usage is TRBV9 and J usage is TRBJ2-3, with 8 positions matching TRBD1. Germline V lookup: CDR1 SGDLS, CDR2 YYNGEE. The CDR3 totals 15 residues. With 3 bases clipped from V and 1 base from J, the junction kept 4 bases outside the gene matches. Here the CDR3 reads CASSEGQDGTDTQYF. Written as DNA, the CDR3 is TGTGCCAGCAGCGAGGGACAGGATGGCACAGATACGCAGTATTTT.

This chain joins TRBV7-9 and TRBJ1-6, with a weak D call TRBD1 (6 bases). This CDR3 has 15 residues. The V gene lost 5 bases and the J gene lost 8 bases, with 16 bases spanning the gap. Germline CDR1 reads SEHNR; CDR2 reads FQNEAQ (reference sequence). The CDR3 DNA reads as TGTGCCAGCAGCCCTAGGGGGACAACGGATTCACCCCTCCACTTT. Translation gives CASSPRGTTDSPLHF.

The V gene is TRBV2, the J gene TRBJ1-2, with a possible D match to TRBD1 (5 bases). Per the germline V gene, CDR1 is SNHLY and CDR2 is FYNNEI. CDR3 length: 13 amino acids. The V and J ends lost 4 bases and 8 bases respectively, with 14 bases between them. The CDR3 sequence is CASSAGEAWGYTF. The CDR3 DNA sequence: TGTGCCAGCAGTGCGGGGGAGGCTTGGGGCTACACCTTC.

The chain is built from TRBV9 and TRBJ2-7, with a tentative D call TRBD2 (6 bases). V lost 4 bases and J lost 2, with 16 bases in between. In germline, CDR1 is SGDLS, CDR2 YYNGEE. This CDR3 contains 15 residues. CDR3 in amino acids: CASSIGLSDPYEQYF. The CDR3 nucleotides read TGTGCCAGCAGCATAGGACTAAGCGACCCCTACGAGCAGTACTTC. Supplemented by reference TRBV9 and TRBJ2-7, the full variable domain reads DSGVTQTPKHLITATGQRVTLRCSPRSGDLSVYWYQQSLDQGLQFLIQYYNGEERAKGNILERFSAQQFPDLHSELNLSSLELGDSALYFCASSIGLSDPYEQYFGPGTRLTVT.

The chain uses TRBV10-3 and TRBJ1-2, with D hard to call. CDR1 ENHRY and CDR2 SYGVKD come from the germline V gene. V lost 2 bases and J lost 0, with 10 bases in between. CDR3 size: 15 residues. The CDR3 DNA sequence: TGTGCCATCAGTGAGCACCTAACATCTAACTATGGCTACACCTTC. Protein product: CAISEHLTSNYGYTF.

V gene TRBV19 combines with J gene TRBJ2-7; 7 nucleotides line up with TRBD2. The V gene's germline CDR1 is LNHDA and CDR2 SQIVND (reference sequence). Trimming took 6 bases from V and 2 from J; bases not matched to a gene: 16. CDR3 size: 17 residues. The CDR3 DNA is TGTGCCAGTAGGGGCGGGGTAGCGGGCACTGAAACCTACGAGCAGTACTTC. Translated: CASRGGVAGTETYEQYF.